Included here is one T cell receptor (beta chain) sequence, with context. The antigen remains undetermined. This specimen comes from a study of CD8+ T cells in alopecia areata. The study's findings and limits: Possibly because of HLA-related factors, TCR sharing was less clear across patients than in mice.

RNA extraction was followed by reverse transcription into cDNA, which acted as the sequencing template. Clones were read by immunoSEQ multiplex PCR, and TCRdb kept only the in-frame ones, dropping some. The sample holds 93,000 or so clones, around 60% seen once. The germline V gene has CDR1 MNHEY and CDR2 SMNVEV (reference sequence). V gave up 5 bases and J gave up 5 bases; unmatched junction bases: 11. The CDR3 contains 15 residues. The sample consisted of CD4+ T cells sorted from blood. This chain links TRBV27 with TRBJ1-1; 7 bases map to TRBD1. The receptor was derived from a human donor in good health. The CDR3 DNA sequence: TGTGCCAGCAGTCTCCGACAGGGTCGGAGTACTGAAGCTTTCTTT. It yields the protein CASSLRQGRSTEAFF.